Listed here are 13 T cell receptor beta chains from one sample, sequenced in a study of CD8+CD57+ T cells in acquired aplastic anemia. Patients included in sequencing had previously demonstrated CD8+CD57+ cell expansion by flow cytometry. Investigators profiled TCR beta VDJ and CDR3 from genomic DNA template. MiXCR, run by TCRdb on the reads, gives a single entry per CDR3 protein. The data contain fewer than 250,000 distinct CDR3 sequences, approximately 45% of them singletons. The sequencing input was sorted CD4+, CD8+, or CD8+CD57+ T cells (not recorded which) from PBMCs. The receptors were sampled from a human donor with aplastic anemia.

This clonotype came up many times. This rearrangement joins TRBV9 to TRBJ2-6; D is uncertain. The length of the CDR3 is 18 residues. The ends were cut back, 4 bases at V and 0 bases at J, with 17 bases in the middle. CDR1 SGDLS and CDR2 YYNGEE come from the germline V gene. The CDR3 sequence: CASSITRDLSSGANVLTF. The CDR3 coding sequence is TGTGCCAGCAGCATAACAAGGGATTTAAGCTCTGGGGCCAACGTCCTGACTTTC.

For this clonotype: The junction departs from germline at one end; a sequencing error may be responsible. The V call is TRBV15, the J call TRBJ2-1, with TRBD2 identical over 8 bases. The length of the CDR3 is 15 residues. CDR1 and CDR2 (germline): LNHNV, YYDKDF (reference sequence). CDR3 in amino acids: CAASRVLAAYNEQFF. The CDR3 DNA is TGTGCCGCCAGCAGGGTACTAGCGGCCTACAATGAGCAGTTCTTC. The full variable domain, with the rest looked up from reference TRBV15 and TRBJ2-1, is DAMVIQNPRYQVTQFGKPVTLSCSQTLNHNVMYWYQQKSSQAPKLLFHYYDKDFNNEADTPDNFQSRRPNTSFCFLDIRSPGLGDTAMYLCAASRVLAAYNEQFFGPGTRLTVL.

This clonotype was detected ten times or more. The chain is built from TRBV14 and TRBJ2-5; a possible D gene is TRBD1 (6 bases). Germline V CDR1 and CDR2: SGHDN, FVKESK. This CDR3 comprises 16 residues. V was trimmed by 0 bases and J by 2 bases, leaving 13 bases between them. Written as DNA, the CDR3 is TGTGCCAGCAGCCAAGATCGAAACAGGGTACAAGAGACCCAGTACTTC. Translating gives CASSQDRNRVQETQYF.

This clonotype has ten or more counts. In DNA form, the CDR3 reads TGTGCCAGCGGACATCCGGTAGGCGACGAGCAGTACTTC. This codes for CASGHPVGDEQYF. The chain has TRBV3-1 and TRBJ2-7; TRBD1 might be the D (5 bases). Germline loops: CDR1 LGHDT, CDR2 YNNKEL (reference sequence). This CDR3 has 13 amino acids. V lost 8 bases to trimming and J lost 5 bases, with 16 bases between them.

About this clonotype: This may be a read error, as it is one base from a much larger clone. V is TRBV9 and J is TRBJ2-7, with unresolved D. The CDR3 is made up of 15 amino acids. Germline V lookup: CDR1 SGDLS, CDR2 YYNGEE. The CDR3 spells CASSVVTLWNYERYF. The CDR3 region has the DNA TGTGCCAGCAGCGTAGTGACACTATGGAACTACGAGCGGTACTTC.

In regard to this clonotype: In this CDR3 the conserved last residue, phenylalanine or tryptophan, is missing, so a read error is likely. The chain joins TRBV29-1 to TRBJ1-5; D is possibly TRBD1 (5 bases). V gave up 4 bases and J gave up 5 bases, with 9 bases separating them. CDR1 SQVTM and CDR2 ANQGSEA come from the germline V gene. The CDR3 consists of 12 residues. The CDR3 DNA follows: TGCAGCGTTGGGGACCTCGATCAGCCCCAGCATCTT. It specifies CSVGDLDQPQHL.

V and J are TRBV6-2 or TRBV6-3 and TRBJ1-5; D is possibly TRBD1 (5 bases). Trimming removed 6 bases from V and 0 bases from J, with 15 bases in between. This CDR3 is built from 16 residues. The germline V gene has CDR1 MNHEY and CDR2 SVGEGT. CDR3 loop: CASRKGTDYSNQPQHF. The CDR3 region has the DNA TGTGCCAGCAGGAAAGGGACGGACTATAGCAATCAGCCCCAGCATTTT.

V and J are TRBV7-9 and TRBJ2-3, with D tentatively TRBD2 (5 bases). In germline, CDR1 is SEHNR, CDR2 FQNEAQ (reference sequence). CDR3 length: 15 residues. V was pared by 11 bases and J by 6 bases, with 24 bases between. The CDR3 region is CAWSVLGLGRDTQYF. CDR3 DNA sequence: TGTGCCTGGAGTGTTCTTGGACTCGGCAGGGATACGCAGTATTTT.

The table lists this clonotype with a few counts. The chain couples TRBV7-6 to TRBJ2-7; D is unresolved. From germline, CDR1 is SGHVS and CDR2 FNYEAQ. V lost 5 bases and J 7 bases, leaving 15 bases between the germline ends. CDR3 length: 13 amino acids. The CDR3 DNA is TGTGCCAGCAGCCCCCGCGTCCTCCTGGAGCAGTACTTC. Encoded protein: CASSPRVLLEQYF.

This clonotype was detected ten times or more. The chain recombines TRBV25-1 with TRBJ2-1; TRBD1 aligns across 10 bases. The germline V gene encodes CDR1 MGHDK and CDR2 SYGVNS. With V trimmed by 6 bases and J by 2 bases, 4 bases remained unmatched. The CDR3 runs to 15 residues. CDR3 sequence: CASSLGQGAYNEQFF. In DNA form, the CDR3 reads TGTGCCAGCAGCCTCGGACAGGGGGCCTACAATGAGCAGTTCTTC.

This clonotype was observed a handful of times. The chain employs TRBV2 and TRBJ2-4; the D gene could be TRBD1 or TRBD2 (5 bases each). With 6 bases removed from V and 3 bases from J, the gap between germline ends came to 9 bases. Germline V gene lookup returns CDR1 SNHLY and CDR2 FYNNEI. The CDR3 contains 13 residues. In DNA, the CDR3 is TGTGCCAGCAGGGGGGACGGCAAAAACATTCAGTACTTC. Protein sequence: CASRGDGKNIQYF.

On this clonotype: This may arise from a read error, as a much more abundant clone is one base away. The chain links TRBV9 to TRBJ2-7; no reliable D call. The end of the DNA is better explained by TRBJ2-4, so the J call may be wrong. The CDR3 sequence is 14 residues long. Per germline, CDR1 SGDLS and CDR2 YYNGEE. The CDR3 sequence: CAGSVGLVKNIQYF. In DNA form, the CDR3 reads TGTGCCGGCAGCGTAGGTTTAGTAAAAAACATTCAGTACTTC.

This chain connects TRBV19 to TRBJ1-6; 8 nucleotides match TRBD1. The germline V gene encodes CDR1 LNHDA and CDR2 SQIVND (reference sequence). The CDR3 is made up of 15 amino acids. The J segment lost 10 bases and the V segment lost 1 base, leaving 6 bases of the junction unmatched. This CDR3 is CASSIVGQGGSPLHF. In DNA form, the CDR3 reads TGTGCCAGTAGTATAGTAGGACAGGGTGGCTCACCCCTCCACTTT. Full variable domain (remainder filled in from reference TRBV19 and TRBJ1-6): DGGITQSPKYLFRKEGQNVTLSCEQNLNHDAMYWYRQDPGQGLRLIYYSQIVNDFQKGDIAEGYSVSREKKESFPLTVTSAQKNPTAFYLCASSIVGQGGSPLHFGNGTRLTVT.